These 18 T cell receptor beta chains came from one sample sequenced in a study of cytomegalovirus exposure and HLA in healthy donors. Both 60 Vbeta primers and 13 Jbeta primers went into the PCR. The assay was immunoSEQ multiplex PCR, and TCRdb's table has in-frame clones only and misses some. The sample contains around 200,000 clones, 60% to 80% of which appear only once. The sample was PBMCs. Receptor source: a man aged 18 to 30 in good health and CMV-seronegative.

The chain couples TRBV7-9 to TRBJ1-5; tentative D call: TRBD1 (5 bases). Germline-derived CDR1 and CDR2 are SEHNR and FQNEAQ (reference sequence). Trimming cost V 1 base and J 4 bases, with 11 bases left between them. There are 15 residues in the CDR3. The CDR3 here is CASSLGGGGNQPQHF. CDR3 DNA: TGTGCCAGCAGCTTAGGGGGTGGGGGGAATCAGCCCCAGCATTTT.

In this sample, this clone turned up a few times. The V gene is TRBV2, the J gene TRBJ1-5; 8 bases align to TRBD1. Looked up from germline, CDR1 is SNHLY and CDR2 is FYNNEI. V shed 1 base and J 9 bases; nucleotides not matched to a gene: 8. This CDR3 comprises 15 residues. The CDR3 loop reads CASSEGTGRFRPQHF. The DNA for the CDR3 is TGTGCCAGCAGTGAAGGGACAGGGAGATTTAGGCCCCAGCATTTT.

This clone was seen only a few times. The chain couples TRBV2 to TRBJ2-2, with 10 nucleotides matching TRBD1. Looked up from germline, CDR1 is SNHLY and CDR2 is FYNNEI. V gave up 6 bases and J gave up 5 bases; unmatched junction bases: 12. There are 17 residues in the CDR3. The CDR3 DNA is TGTGCCAGCAGAGGGAGGGGGACAGGGGAGGAGACCGGGGAGCTGTTTTTT. It translates to CASRGRGTGEETGELFF.

The genes are TRBV28 and TRBJ1-1; 7 nucleotides agree with TRBD1. V was clipped by 9 bases and J by 1 base; unmatched bases: 14. This CDR3 comprises 16 residues. Germline values: CDR1 MDHEN, CDR2 SYDVKM. The DNA for the CDR3 is TGTGCCAGTAATTCATACAGGGGAATTAAGAACACTGAAGCTTTCTTT. This translates into CASNSYRGIKNTEAFF.

The CDR3 reads CASSDSGGDSLNTQYF. DNA for the CDR3: TGTGCCAGCAGCGATAGCGGGGGGGACTCTTTGAATACGCAGTATTTT. The rearrangement joins TRBV9 to TRBJ2-3; 11 bases line up with TRBD2. This CDR3 contains 16 residues. Trimming removed 3 bases from V and 7 bases from J; junction bases left unmatched: 10. CDR1 SGDLS and CDR2 YYNGEE come from the germline V gene.

The V gene is TRBV6-5, the J gene TRBJ2-3; TRBD1 is a possible D gene (6 bases). The germline V gene encodes CDR1 MNHEY and CDR2 SVGAGI. V shed 0 bases and J shed 3 bases, with 7 bases lying between them. This CDR3 spans 14 amino acids. The CDR3 is CASSYSGATDTQYF. The DNA for the CDR3 is TGTGCCAGCAGTTACTCGGGGGCTACAGATACGCAGTATTTT.

Details on this clone: Sequence at one end of the junction differs from germline and may be a read error. The gene calls are TRBV7-9 and TRBJ2-2; D is perhaps TRBD2 (6 bases). The germline V gene has CDR1 SEHNR and CDR2 FQNEAQ (reference sequence). The CDR3 runs to 15 residues. The CDR3 loop is CSSSLGGTSTGELFF. The CDR3 DNA sequence: TGTTCCAGCAGCTTGGGGGGTACCTCCACCGGGGAGCTGTTTTTT.

This clone has a single count. The V call is TRBV28, the J call TRBJ1-2, with 9 positions matching TRBD1. V gave up 3 bases and J gave up 6 bases; unmatched junction bases: 5. Germline lookup yields CDR1 MDHEN and CDR2 SYDVKM. The CDR3 has 14 residues. CDR3 region: CASSLRRQGDGYTF. In DNA, the CDR3 is TGTGCCAGCAGTTTGAGACGACAGGGGGATGGCTACACCTTC.

This clone was seen a handful of times. This chain uses TRBV4-3 with TRBJ1-2; D is possibly TRBD1 (6 bases). The germline V gene encodes CDR1 LGHNA and CDR2 YSLEER. Between the trimmed V and J ends, which lost 1 base and 5 bases, there was a span of 20 bases. The CDR3 consists of 17 residues. The CDR3 DNA reads as TGCGCCAGCAGCCAAGCGACAGGCCTTCAGTCATCATATGGCTACACCTTC. Encoded protein: CASSQATGLQSSYGYTF.

This chain uses TRBV9 with TRBJ2-7, with D unclear. The CDR3 contains 14 residues. In germline, CDR1 is SGDLS, CDR2 YYNGEE. Trimming shortened V by 1 base and J by 2 bases, and 10 bases separated the two germline ends. The CDR3, as DNA: TGTGCCAGCAGCGTAAATTCTTTCCCCTACGAGCAGTACTTC. It specifies CASSVNSFPYEQYF.

CDR3 nucleotides: TGTGCCAGACTGGGACAGGGACTGGGGGAGCAGTACTTC. Protein sequence: CARLGQGLGEQYF. The chain carries TRBV7-2 and TRBJ2-7; the match to TRBD1 covers 9 bases. Germline V gene sequence: CDR1 SGHTA, CDR2 FQGNSA. The CDR3 is 13 residues long. J lost 7 bases, V lost 9 bases, and 10 bases had no gene match. The full variable domain, its missing parts supplied by reference TRBV7-2 and TRBJ2-7, is GAGVSQSPSNKVTEKGKDVELRCDPISGHTALYWYRQSLGQGLEFLIYFQGNSAPDKSGLPSDRFSAERTGGSVSTLTIQRTQQEDSAVYLCARLGQGLGEQYFGPGTRLTVT.

The sample holds many counts of this clone. V gene TRBV4-3 combines with J gene TRBJ2-7; 7 positions agree with TRBD1. Unmatched junction bases numbered 5, after V lost 3 bases and J lost 0 bases. CDR3 length: 15 residues. Germline CDR1 and CDR2: LGHNA and YSLEER. For the CDR3, the DNA is TGCGCCAGCAGCCAGACGACAGGGCTCTCCTACGAGCAGTACTTC. This translates into CASSQTTGLSYEQYF.

The chain recombines TRBV7-9 with TRBJ1-1, with TRBD1 matching over 7 bases. Looked up from germline, CDR1 is SEHNR and CDR2 is FQNEAQ (reference sequence). Germline trimming cut 7 bases from V and 3 bases from J; bases unmatched to any gene: 14. CDR3 length: 16 amino acids. The CDR3 reads CASKPGYRGLDTEAFF. The CDR3, as DNA: TGTGCCAGCAAACCGGGTTACAGGGGACTAGACACTGAAGCTTTCTTT.

The table lists this clone with a count of one. The rearrangement links TRBV27 to TRBJ1-5; 7 nucleotides align to TRBD1. With 2 bases clipped from V and 3 bases from J, the junction kept 1 base outside the gene matches. The germline V gene encodes CDR1 MNHEY and CDR2 SMNVEV (reference sequence). This CDR3 contains 14 residues. The CDR3 DNA reads TGTGCCAGCAGTTTACAGGGGGACAATCAGCCCCAGCATTTT. This codes for CASSLQGDNQPQHF.

The V gene is TRBV11-2, the J gene TRBJ2-3; TRBD2 matches at 10 bases. This CDR3 has 16 residues. The J segment lost 5 bases and the V segment lost 1 base, leaving 6 bases of the junction unmatched. Germline V gene sequence: CDR1 SGHAT, CDR2 FQNNGV. CDR3 amino acids: CASSLVRAGGRDTQYF. Here the CDR3 DNA reads TGTGCCAGCAGCTTAGTGCGAGCGGGGGGGCGAGATACGCAGTATTTT.

V usage is TRBV5-1 and J usage is TRBJ2-5; TRBD2 matches at 7 bases. V lost 0 bases and J lost 6; bases outside the gene matches: 17. The CDR3 extends over 18 amino acids. Germline CDR1 and CDR2: SGHRS and YFSETQ. The CDR3 spells CASSLGGVGSGVRKTQYF. CDR3 bases: TGCGCCAGCAGCTTGGGGGGGGTTGGGAGCGGGGTGAGAAAGACCCAGTACTTC. The full variable domain, in which reference TRBV5-1 and TRBJ2-5 provide the parts outside the CDR3, is KAGVTQTPRYLIKTRGQQVTLSCSPISGHRSVSWYQQTPGQGLQFLFEYFSETQRNKGNFPGRFSGRQFSNSRSEMNVSTLELGDSALYLCASSLGGVGSGVRKTQYFGPGTRLLVL.

The chain carries TRBV19 and TRBJ1-3, with a possible D match to TRBD1 (5 bases). Germline CDR1 and CDR2: LNHDA and SQIVND (reference sequence). The CDR3 is made up of 15 amino acids. Trimming pared 6 bases from V and 2 bases from J, leaving 14 bases between. CDR3 sequence (DNA): TGTGCCAGTAGCCCTGACAGTTTTCCTGGAAACACCATATATTTT. It codes for CASSPDSFPGNTIYF.

The chain joins TRBV10-3 to TRBJ2-5, with D unclear. The CDR3 extends over 13 amino acids. The ends were cut back, 0 bases at V and 4 bases at J, with 6 bases in the middle. The V gene's germline CDR1 is ENHRY and CDR2 SYGVKD. CDR3 bases: TGTGCCATCAGTGAGTCACTCGCAGAGACCCAGTACTTC. Its protein product is CAISESLAETQYF.